The 23 T cell receptor beta chains below all came from one sample that was sequenced in a study of T cell responses to AZD1222 COVID-19 vaccine. The method was immunoSEQ multiplex PCR; TCRdb's version includes in-frame clones alone and lacks a portion of them. Counted here are fewer than 85,000 clones, around 90% occurring once; the ten biggest clones make up about 7.1%. The sample was peripheral blood, taken on day 0 of MenACWY control vaccination. The receptors were gathered from an adult in good health.

The V call is TRBV19, the J call TRBJ2-7; the match to TRBD2 covers 7 bases. The CDR3 is 17 amino acids. The V gene end was trimmed by 3 bases and the J gene end by 3 bases; junction bases not matched to a gene: 14. Germline V CDR1 and CDR2: LNHDA, SQIVND (reference sequence). The CDR3 spells CASSIGLVPSRIYEQYF. The CDR3 bases are TGTGCCAGTAGTATCGGACTAGTTCCTTCTCGTATCTACGAGCAGTACTTC.

The chain combines TRBV24-1 with TRBJ2-2; D is unresolved. Deletions cut 6 bases from V and 7 bases from J, with 8 bases between. This CDR3 is 12 amino acids long. Germline lookup yields CDR1 KGHDR and CDR2 SFDVKD. CDR3 sequence (DNA): TGTGCCACCAGTCGAGTCGGCGGGGAGCTGTTTTTT. It codes for CATSRVGGELFF.

Only one count was recorded for this clone. This CDR3 is CSVGKGGNQPQHF. The CDR3 DNA is TGCAGCGTTGGGAAGGGTGGCAATCAGCCCCAGCATTTT. The chain couples TRBV29-1 to TRBJ1-5; D is uncertain. V was trimmed by 4 bases and J by 2 bases, leaving 9 bases between them. Germline values: CDR1 SQVTM, CDR2 ANQGSEA. This CDR3 contains 13 residues.

V is TRBV7-2 and J is TRBJ1-4; no definite D call. CDR3 size: 13 residues. V was clipped by 4 bases and J by 5 bases, with 8 bases between them. CDR1 is SGHTA, CDR2 FQGNSA, per germline. The DNA for the CDR3 is TGTGCCAGCAGCTCAGCCATGAATGAAAAACTGTTTTTT. Encoded protein: CASSSAMNEKLFF. Filled out from reference TRBV7-2 and TRBJ1-4, the complete variable domain reads GAGVSQSPSNKVTEKGKDVELRCDPISGHTALYWYRQSLGQGLEFLIYFQGNSAPDKSGLPSDRFSAERTGGSVSTLTIQRTQQEDSAVYLCASSSAMNEKLFFGSGTQLSVL.

V is TRBV5-1 and J is TRBJ1-5, with D perhaps matching TRBD1 (6 bases). CDR1 SGHRS and CDR2 YFSETQ come from the germline V gene. The CDR3 length is 13 residues. The V end lost 7 bases, the J end lost 7 bases, and 15 bases lay between the germline ends. In DNA, the CDR3 is TGCGCCAGCGCTCAAACAGGGCCCCAGCCCCAGCATTTT. As protein: CASAQTGPQPQHF.

The chain combines TRBV29-1 with TRBJ2-3; 16 positions agree with TRBD2. V was clipped by 6 bases and J by 12 bases; unmatched bases: 9. The CDR3 totals 14 residues. The germline V gene encodes CDR1 SQVTM and CDR2 ANQGSEA. This CDR3 is CSVGTSGGDKGQYF. CDR3 sequence (DNA): TGCAGCGTAGGGACTAGCGGGGGGGACAAGGGACAGTATTTT.

The chain combines TRBV24-1 with TRBJ2-3; 8 nucleotides agree with TRBD1. The CDR3 loop spans 13 amino acids. Trimming cost V 9 bases and J 4 bases; bases outside gene matches: 5. From germline, CDR1 is KGHDR and CDR2 SFDVKD. CDR3 residues: CATGQGSADTQYF. CDR3 DNA: TGTGCCACCGGACAGGGCTCGGCAGATACGCAGTATTTT.

The chain couples TRBV29-1 to TRBJ2-2; no reliable D call. The CDR3 totals 14 residues. Between the trimmed V and J ends, which lost 5 bases and 3 bases, there was a span of 13 bases. Germline lookup yields CDR1 SQVTM and CDR2 ANQGSEA. Here the CDR3 DNA reads TGCAGCGTTCGGTCCCCGTTCCACACCGGGGAGCTGTTTTTT. This sequence encodes CSVRSPFHTGELFF.

J is TRBJ2-1 and V is TRBV4-3, with D unresolved. V was trimmed by 0 bases and J by 9 bases, leaving 12 bases between them. Germline CDR1 LGHNA, CDR2 YSLEER. This CDR3 has 14 amino acids. The CDR3 reads CASSQDTGGGEQFF. CDR3 nucleotides: TGCGCCAGCAGCCAAGATACTGGCGGTGGTGAGCAGTTCTTC.

This clone was found a few times. J is TRBJ1-2 and V is TRBV6-1, with 7 bases matching TRBD1. CDR1 MNHNS and CDR2 SASEGT come from the germline V gene. J was trimmed by 7 bases and V by 0 bases; bases with no gene match: 5. The CDR3 runs 14 residues. The CDR3 DNA is TGTGCCAGCAGTGAAGCCCGGGCAGGGGGTGGCTACACCTTC. It specifies CASSEARAGGGYTF.

The genes are TRBV7-8 and TRBJ2-2, with D unclear. Trimming cost V 1 base and J 3 bases, with 3 bases left between them. The CDR3 consists of 13 residues. Germline loops: CDR1 SGHVS, CDR2 FQNEAQ. The CDR3 DNA reads as TGTGCCAGCAGCTTAGGCGACACCGGGGAGCTGTTTTTT. It codes for CASSLGDTGELFF. The variable domain in full, with the rest retrieved from reference TRBV7-8 and TRBJ2-2, is GAGVSQSPRYKVAKRGQDVALRCDPISGHVSLFWYQQALGQGPEFLTYFQNEAQLDKSGLPSDRFFAERPEGSVSTLKIQRTQQEDSAVYLCASSLGDTGELFFGEGSRLTVL.

The J gene is TRBJ1-2, the V gene TRBV7-9; 10 positions agree with TRBD1. Germline trimming cut 1 base from V and 7 bases from J; bases unmatched to any gene: 9. Germline CDR1 reads SEHNR; CDR2 reads FQNEAQ (reference sequence). The CDR3 length is 16 residues. CDR3 in DNA: TGTGCCAGCAGCTTAGTACCACCTGGACAGGGGGGTGGCTACACCTTC. It specifies CASSLVPPGQGGGYTF.

V gene TRBV30 combines with J gene TRBJ1-4; a possible D gene is TRBD1 (6 bases). The germline V gene has CDR1 GTSNPN and CDR2 SVGIG (reference sequence). V was shortened by 5 bases and J by 7 bases, with 17 bases between the two germline ends. The CDR3 consists of 14 residues. The CDR3 DNA reads TGTGCCTGGGGGGGCAGGGCTGGTGGTGAAAAACTGTTTTTT. Translation: CAWGGRAGGEKLFF.

This clone is a singleton in its sample. This chain links TRBV18 with TRBJ2-7; perhaps TRBD2 as D (7 bases). This CDR3 spans 18 amino acids. The germline V and J ends were trimmed by 2 bases and 0 bases, with 20 bases remaining between them. From germline, CDR1 is KGHSH and CDR2 LQKENI. For the CDR3, the DNA is TGTGCCAGCTCACCAACGGAGGGGGGGCTTTGGAGCTCCTACGAGCAGTACTTC. Translated: CASSPTEGGLWSSYEQYF.

The V and J genes are TRBV7-2 and TRBJ2-3; D may match TRBD1 or TRBD2 (6 bases each). V was pared by 5 bases and J by 2 bases, with 17 bases between. Per the germline V gene, CDR1 is SGHTA and CDR2 is FQGNSA. The length of the CDR3 is 16 residues. The CDR3 protein is CASSPRRDKFTDTQYF. In nucleotides, the CDR3 is TGTGCCAGCAGCCCACGGCGGGACAAGTTCACAGATACGCAGTATTTT.

The rearrangement joins TRBV28 to TRBJ2-1; 7 bases are a match to TRBD2. The germline V gene encodes CDR1 MDHEN and CDR2 SYDVKM. The trim removed 8 bases at V and 4 bases at J, leaving 11 bases unmatched. This CDR3 spans 15 amino acids. As DNA, the CDR3 is TGTGCCAGCTTAAATGGCCCGGGGGGTTACAATGAGCAGTTCTTC. Translating gives CASLNGPGGYNEQFF. The full variable domain, in which reference TRBV28 and TRBJ2-1 provide the parts outside the CDR3, is DVKVTQSSRYLVKRTGEKVFLECVQDMDHENMFWYRQDPGLGLRLIYFSYDVKMKEKGDIPEGYSVSREKKERFSLILESASTNQTSMYLCASLNGPGGYNEQFFGPGTRLTVL.

The chain carries TRBV15 and TRBJ2-5; D may match TRBD1 or TRBD2 (5 bases each). CDR3 size: 15 residues. Trimming cost V 0 bases and J 1 base, with 9 bases left between them. The V gene's germline CDR1 is LNHNV and CDR2 YYDKDF (reference sequence). DNA of the CDR3: TGTGCCACCAGCAGAGAGGGACGGCTCCAAGAGACCCAGTACTTC. Translating gives CATSREGRLQETQYF.

CDR3 bases: TGTGCCAGCAGCGGGGGACAGGGGCTGACCTACGAGCAGTACTTC. It encodes CASSGGQGLTYEQYF. This chain joins TRBV9 and TRBJ2-7, with TRBD1 matching over 10 bases. The ends lost 3 bases at V and 2 bases at J; junction bases unmatched: 5. The length of the CDR3 is 15 residues. The germline V gene encodes CDR1 SGDLS and CDR2 YYNGEE.

The chain has TRBV7-2 and TRBJ1-2, with 8 bases fitting TRBD1. Germline loops: CDR1 SGHTA, CDR2 FQGNSA. V lost 6 bases and J lost 4; bases outside the gene matches: 10. The CDR3 is 15 residues long. The chain's CDR3 is CASRPQGAQGYGYTF. In DNA, the CDR3 is TGTGCCAGCAGACCTCAGGGGGCGCAAGGCTATGGCTACACCTTC.

The chain uses TRBV18 and TRBJ2-7; a possible D gene is TRBD1 (6 bases). V was trimmed by 0 bases and J by 2 bases, leaving 11 bases between them. Per germline, CDR1 KGHSH and CDR2 LQKENI. The CDR3 sequence is 15 residues long. CDR3 bases: TGTGCCAGCTCACCACCGGCAGGGGCTACCTACGAGCAGTACTTC. It specifies CASSPPAGATYEQYF.

The chain uses TRBV12-3 or TRBV12-4 and TRBJ1-2; no firm D call. Trimming took off 6 bases at V and 2 bases at J, with 7 bases between the two ends. CDR3 length: 12 amino acids. CDR3 loop: CASSLVNYGYTF. The CDR3 nucleotides are TGTGCCAGCAGCCTAGTGAACTATGGCTACACCTTC.

V is TRBV5-1 and J is TRBJ1-1; D unresolved. The CDR3 covers 15 residues. Germline CDR1 SGHRS, CDR2 YFSETQ. Trimming shortened V by 0 bases and J by 1 base, and 10 bases separated the two germline ends. The CDR3 nucleotides read TGCGCCAGCAGCTTGGTTCCCGGAGGGAACACTGAAGCTTTCTTT. Translated, it gives CASSLVPGGNTEAFF.

V and J are TRBV7-6 and TRBJ1-5; 8 bases line up with TRBD1. V shed 2 bases and J 7 bases; nucleotides not matched to a gene: 10. CDR3 size: 16 residues. The V gene's germline CDR1 is SGHVS and CDR2 FNYEAQ. CDR3 coding DNA: TGTGCCAGCAGCTTAAGGACAGGGCAGGAGTTACAGCCCCAGCATTTT. It translates to CASSLRTGQELQPQHF.